This section outlines one T cell receptor (beta chain) sequence together with its context. Its antigen is as yet unknown. This may arise from a read error, as a much more abundant clone is one base away. This sample is drawn from a study of molecular identifiers for immune sequencing clone quantification. Notes on the study in general: The sizes of highly expanded clones could be underestimated when identical TCR molecules share a barcode. Among effectors, clones above 20 RNA copies held over 98% of molecules; among naive cells, under 1%.

A CD8+CD4-CCR7+CD45RA+ phenotype served as the sorting definition for naive CD8 T cells. Listed TCR primers, together with previously described methods, were used for the bulk TCR libraries. MiXCR, applied by TCRdb to the PCR reads, yields one record per CDR3 protein. The repertoire holds just under 650,000 distinct CDR3 sequences, with around 20% as singletons. What was sequenced was naive CD8+ T cells from blood, with Jurkat cell RNA spiked in. The sample's subset: FACS-sorted CD8+CD4-CCR7+CD45RA+ naive T cells. This sequence was found in a human donor in good health. Some libraries in this study had Jurkat cell RNA spiked in.

The CDR3 loop reads CASRSRLLVTDTQYF. DNA of the CDR3: TGTGCCAGCAGGTCCAGATTACTCGTGACAGATACGCAGTATTTT. V is TRBV6-2 or TRBV6-3 and J is TRBJ2-3; D unclear. Trimming shortened V by 6 bases and J by 3 bases, and 16 bases separated the two germline ends. CDR1 is MNHEY, CDR2 SVGEGT, per germline. This CDR3 has 15 residues.